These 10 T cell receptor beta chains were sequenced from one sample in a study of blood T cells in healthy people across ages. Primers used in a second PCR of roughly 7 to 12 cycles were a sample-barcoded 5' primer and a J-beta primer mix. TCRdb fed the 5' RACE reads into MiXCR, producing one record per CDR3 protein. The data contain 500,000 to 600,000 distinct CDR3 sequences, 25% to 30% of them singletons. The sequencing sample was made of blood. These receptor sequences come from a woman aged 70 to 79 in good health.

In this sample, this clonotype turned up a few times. DNA of the CDR3: TGTGCCAGCAGTCCCTGGACAGGGGCGAACACTGAAGCTTTCTTT. Translation gives CASSPWTGANTEAFF. The chain is built from TRBV27 and TRBJ1-1; TRBD1 matches at 9 bases. Trimming removed 5 bases from V and 1 base from J; junction bases left unmatched: 5. The CDR3 extends over 15 amino acids. Germline V gene data show CDR1 as MNHEY and CDR2 as SMNVEV (reference sequence).

The CDR3: CASSPGGPQGPRLDSPLHF. The CDR3 coding sequence is TGTGCCAGCAGCCCCGGGGGTCCACAGGGGCCCAGATTGGATTCACCCCTCCACTTT. The V and J genes are TRBV7-9 and TRBJ1-6; 7 bases agree with TRBD1. Per the germline V gene, CDR1 is SEHNR and CDR2 is FQNEAQ (reference sequence). This CDR3 contains 19 residues. The junction had 21 bases not matched to a gene; V was cut back by 5 bases and J by 8 bases.

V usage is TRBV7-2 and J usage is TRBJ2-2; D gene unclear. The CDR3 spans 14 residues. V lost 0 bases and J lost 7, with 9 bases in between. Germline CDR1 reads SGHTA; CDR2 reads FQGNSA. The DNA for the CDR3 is TGTGCCAGCAGCTTAGCGGGGTGGGTCGGGGAGCTGTTTTTT. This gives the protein CASSLAGWVGELFF. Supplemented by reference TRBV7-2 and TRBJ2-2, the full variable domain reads GAGVSQSPSNKVTEKGKDVELRCDPISGHTALYWYRQSLGQGLEFLIYFQGNSAPDKSGLPSDRFSAERTGGSVSTLTIQRTQQEDSAVYLCASSLAGWVGELFFGEGSRLTVL.

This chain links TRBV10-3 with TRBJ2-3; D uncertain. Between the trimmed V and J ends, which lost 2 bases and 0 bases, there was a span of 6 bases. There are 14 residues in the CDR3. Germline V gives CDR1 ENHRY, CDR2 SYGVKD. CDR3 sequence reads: CAISEGKSTDTQYF. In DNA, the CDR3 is TGTGCCATCAGTGAGGGGAAAAGCACAGATACGCAGTATTTT.

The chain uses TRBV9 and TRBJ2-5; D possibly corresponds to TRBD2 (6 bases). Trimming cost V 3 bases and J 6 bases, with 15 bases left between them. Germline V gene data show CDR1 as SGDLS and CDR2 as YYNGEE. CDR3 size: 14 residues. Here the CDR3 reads CASSADYFAKTQYF. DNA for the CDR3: TGTGCCAGCAGCGCGGACTACTTCGCCAAGACCCAGTACTTC.

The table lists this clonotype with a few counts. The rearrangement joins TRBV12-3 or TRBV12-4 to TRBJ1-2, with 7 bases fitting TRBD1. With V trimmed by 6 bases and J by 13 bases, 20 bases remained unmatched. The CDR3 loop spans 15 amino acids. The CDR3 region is CASSPRGGQRHQITF. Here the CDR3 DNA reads TGTGCCAGCAGCCCCCGAGGGGGACAGCGCCATCAGATCACCTTC.

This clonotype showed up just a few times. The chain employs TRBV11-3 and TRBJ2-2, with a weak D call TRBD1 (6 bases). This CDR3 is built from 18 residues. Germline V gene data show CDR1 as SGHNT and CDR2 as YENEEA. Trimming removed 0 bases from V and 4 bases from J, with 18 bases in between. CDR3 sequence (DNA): TGTGCCAGCAGCTTAGATCATCTGGGCAGGGGATTCACCGGGGAGCTGTTTTTT. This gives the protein CASSLDHLGRGFTGELFF.

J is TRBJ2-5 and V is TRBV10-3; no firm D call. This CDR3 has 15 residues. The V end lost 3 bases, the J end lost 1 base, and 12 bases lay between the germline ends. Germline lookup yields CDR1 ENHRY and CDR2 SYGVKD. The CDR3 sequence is CAISERKGSQETQYF. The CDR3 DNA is TGTGCCATCAGTGAAAGAAAGGGCAGCCAAGAGACCCAGTACTTC.

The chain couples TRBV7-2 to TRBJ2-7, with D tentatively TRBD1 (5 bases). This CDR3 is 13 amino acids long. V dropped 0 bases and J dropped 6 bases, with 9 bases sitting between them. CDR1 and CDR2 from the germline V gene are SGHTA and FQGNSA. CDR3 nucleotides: TGTGCCAGCAGCTTAGCGAGGCAGGGCGAGCAGTACTTC. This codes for CASSLARQGEQYF.

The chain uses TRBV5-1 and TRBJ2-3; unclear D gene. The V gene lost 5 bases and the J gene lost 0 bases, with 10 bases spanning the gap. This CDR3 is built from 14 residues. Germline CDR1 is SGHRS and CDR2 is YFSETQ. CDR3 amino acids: CASSPNPSTDTQYF. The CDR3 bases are TGCGCCAGCAGTCCTAATCCTAGCACAGATACGCAGTATTTT. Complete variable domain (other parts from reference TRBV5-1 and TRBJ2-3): KAGVTQTPRYLIKTRGQQVTLSCSPISGHRSVSWYQQTPGQGLQFLFEYFSETQRNKGNFPGRFSGRQFSNSRSEMNVSTLELGDSALYLCASSPNPSTDTQYFGPGTRLTVL.